This T cell receptor (beta chain) was captured by sequencing in a study of blood T cell repertoires in COVID-19. The overall study: The United States, Italy and Spain were the sources of the acute and convalescent COVID-19 samples. PBMCs, B-cell-depleted T cells, or T cells provided the cDNA or gDNA that made up the material.

Per the original data handling: For nucleated cells, counts were estimated from reference gene primer amplification. Assay: immunoSEQ multiplex PCR; the TCRdb copy retains only in-frame clones and omits some. Clone size and the V and J calls come from that table; the DNA yielded D and trimming. The data hold some 180,000 clones, with roughly nine tenths observed a single time. The CDR3 contains 13 residues. V was shortened by 5 bases and J by 9 bases, with 16 bases between the two germline ends. The specimen was peripheral blood. The TCR originated in a man in his 60s with active or convalescent COVID-19. This chain joins TRBV12-3 or TRBV12-4 and TRBJ1-2, with TRBD1 as a possible D gene (5 bases). The CDR3 region has the DNA TGTGCCAGCAGTCCCGGGACGGGGGATAGCTACACCTTC. Amino acids: CASSPGTGDSYTF.